The rows below give T cell receptor beta chains drawn from one sample of a study of regulatory T cells in long-lasting Graves disease. Each CDR3 protein gets one entry after TCRdb re-called the multiplex PCR reads with MiXCR. This sample yields some 220,000 distinct CDR3 sequences, of which roughly a fifth are seen a single time; about 11% belongs to the top ten. The data were also submitted as part of a second study, on T cells in Graves' hyperthyroidism and ophthalmopathy.

Sequenced here: peripheral blood mononuclear cells (PBMCs), sampled at new diagnosis, from a patient treated with antithyroid drugs. The receptors stem from a woman aged 30 to 39 with Graves disease. CDR3s include the opening cysteine and the closing phenylalanine or tryptophan. Each record gives: J gene, V gene, clone size, D gene, CDR3 length, CDR3 protein, CDR3 DNA. D genes are given only for firm matches. Size tells how often a clone was seen (once, few, many) or the class of an expanded clone, and some rows leave it out.

>TRBJ2-3|TRBV7-6|few|TRBD2|13
CASGTRGPDTQYF
TGTGCTTCCGGGACTAGAGGCCCAGATACGCAGTATTTT
>TRBJ1-3|TRBV30|many|TRBD1|15
CAWSASGTGRNTIYF
TGTGCCTGGAGTGCTTCCGGGACAGGGAGAAACACCATATATTTT
>TRBJ2-1|TRBV11-3|many|NA|14
CASSFMIAHNEQFF
TGTGCCAGCAGCTTCATGATAGCCCACAATGAGCAGTTCTTC
>TRBJ1-4|TRBV28|many|NA|12
CASSLPNEKLFF
TGTGCCAGCAGTTTACCTAATGAAAAACTGTTTTTT
>TRBJ1-1|TRBV12-3/TRBV12-4|many|NA|12
CASSLARAEAFF
TGTGCCAGCAGTTTAGCGAGGGCCGAAGCTTTCTTT
>TRBJ1-1|TRBV6-2/TRBV6-3|many|TRBD1|13
CASKRTGPPEAFF
TGTGCCAGCAAAAGGACAGGGCCTCCGGAAGCTTTCTTT
>TRBJ1-1|TRBV6-1|few|NA|17
CASSEALLGGLNTEAFF
TGTGCCAGCAGTGAAGCGCTTCTGGGCGGTCTGAACACTGAAGCTTTCTTT
>TRBJ1-6|TRBV25-1|many|TRBD1|15
CASSDPTGGGSPLHF
TGTGCCAGCAGTGACCCCACAGGGGGGGGTTCACCCCTCCACTTT
>TRBJ2-7|TRBV10-2|many|NA|15
CASSHARGTTYKQYF
TGCGCCTCTTCCCATGCCAGGGGCACAACCTACAAGCAGTACTTC
>TRBJ2-3|TRBV6-1|few|NA|13
CASRGRFTDTQYF
TGTGCCAGCAGGGGTCGGTTCACAGATACGCAGTATTTT
>TRBJ1-2|TRBV12-3/TRBV12-4|many|NA|12
CASSSDRNGYTF
TGTGCCAGCAGTTCTGACAGGAATGGCTACACCTTC
>TRBJ1-6|TRBV4-2|many|TRBD1|15
CASSQDPRQGLPLHF
TGTGCCAGCAGCCAAGATCCTAGACAGGGCCTACCCCTCCACTTT
>TRBJ1-5|TRBV6-4|many|NA|14
CASSRDGGNQPQHF
TGTGCCAGCAGTAGGGACGGAGGCAATCAGCCCCAGCATTTT
>TRBJ2-3|TRBV13|once|NA|15
CASSSGQTSTDTQYF
TGTGCCAGCAGCTCCGGACAGACCTCCACAGATACGCAGTATTTT
>TRBJ2-7|TRBV14|many|TRBD2|17
CASSPPYLAGGRYEQYF
TGTGCCAGCAGCCCGCCGTACCTAGCGGGAGGGCGATACGAGCAGTACTTC
>TRBJ2-1|TRBV5-1|many|NA|18
CASSLDPPRALSYNEQFF
TGCGCCAGCAGCTTGGATCCCCCACGGGCCCTCTCCTACAATGAGCAGTTCTTC
>TRBJ2-1|TRBV4-1|NA|NA|13
CASSLQGTIEQFF
TGCGCCAGCAGCCTCCAGGGGACCATTGAGCAGTTCTTC
>TRBJ1-2|TRBV28|many|TRBD1|15
CASSSRGQGVTGYTF
TGTGCCAGCAGTTCCCGGGGACAGGGGGTAACTGGCTACACCTTC
>TRBJ2-3|TRBV27|few|NA|14
CASSLSTSTDTQYF
TGTGCCAGCAGTTTATCGACTAGCACAGATACGCAGTATTTT
>TRBJ1-3|TRBV28|few|NA|14
CASSLRLPGNTIYF
TGTGCCAGCAGTTTACGACTTCCCGGAAACACCATATATTTT
>TRBJ2-1|TRBV19|many|TRBD2|14
CASSRLAGGNEQFF
TGTGCCAGTAGTCGACTAGCGGGGGGGAACGAGCAGTTCTTC
>TRBJ2-3|TRBV11-2|many|TRBD1|16
CASSAHRGTSTDTQYF
TGTGCCAGCAGCGCCCACAGGGGGACTAGCACAGATACGCAGTATTTT
>TRBJ2-1|TRBV3-1|many|NA|15
CASSPLGIVSREQFF
TGTGCCAGCAGCCCCTTGGGTATTGTGTCTCGTGAGCAGTTCTTC
>TRBJ2-3|TRBV11-3|NA|NA|14
CASSLDWITDTQYF
TGTGCCAGCAGCTTAGATTGGATTACAGATACGCAGTATTTT
>TRBJ2-4|TRBV6-1|many|TRBD2|17
CASSTTSGGRGKNIQYF
TGTGCCAGCAGTACGACTAGCGGGGGGCGGGGCAAAAACATTCAGTACTTC
>TRBJ1-1|TRBV19|many|NA|16
CASIESGWGSRREAFF
TGTGCCAGTATAGAATCTGGCTGGGGAAGTCGGCGCGAAGCTTTCTTT
>TRBJ2-3|TRBV20-1|few|TRBD2|14
CSAERDGATDTQYF
TGCAGTGCTGAGCGGGATGGAGCCACAGATACGCAGTATTTT
>TRBJ2-5|TRBV12-5|many|NA|15
CASGLGQANRETQYF
TGTGCTAGTGGTTTGGGACAAGCGAATCGGGAGACCCAGTACTTC
>TRBJ2-7|TRBV2|many|NA|12
CASTAPSYEQYF
TGTGCCAGCACCGCCCCTTCCTACGAGCAGTACTTC
>TRBJ1-4|TRBV7-9|many|NA|15
CASSYHRATNEKLFF
TGTGCCAGCAGTTACCACAGAGCAACTAATGAAAAACTGTTTTTT
>TRBJ2-1|TRBV5-1|many|TRBD2|17
CASSPGTSGFPYNEQFF
TGCGCCAGCAGCCCCGGGACTAGCGGGTTCCCCTACAATGAGCAGTTCTTC
>TRBJ2-7|TRBV30|many|TRBD1|15
CAWSLVGTGTREQYF
TGTGCCTGGAGTCTAGTAGGGACAGGCACCCGGGAGCAGTACTTC
>TRBJ1-1|TRBV12-3/TRBV12-4|many|TRBD1|15
CASSFPGQENTEAFF
TGTGCCAGCAGTTTCCCAGGACAGGAGAACACTGAAGCTTTCTTT
>TRBJ1-5|TRBV20-1|many|NA|13
CSAPGPYNQPQHF
TGCAGTGCCCCCGGACCCTACAATCAGCCCCAGCATTTT
>TRBJ2-7|TRBV6-2/TRBV6-3|NA|NA|19
CASSDPGRMTSSFTYEQYF
TGTGCCAGCAGCGACCCGGGACGGATGACTAGTAGTTTTACCTACGAGCAGTACTTC
>TRBJ2-7|TRBV6-1|NA|TRBD2|15
CASYSIAGGSYEQYF
TGTGCCAGCTATTCTATAGCGGGAGGATCCTACGAGCAGTACTTC
>TRBJ1-2|TRBV19|many|TRBD1|16
CASSITGDRRNYGYTF
TGTGCCAGTAGTATAACCGGGGACAGGAGAAACTATGGCTACACCTTC
>TRBJ2-3|TRBV6-2/TRBV6-3|many|TRBD2|18
CASRTRLAGGPSTDTQYF
TGTGCCAGCAGGACCCGGCTAGCGGGGGGGCCTAGCACAGATACGCAGTATTTT
>TRBJ2-5|TRBV6-1|many|NA|19
CASTPKLKDRTKGGETQYF
TGTGCCAGCACTCCCAAGTTAAAAGACAGAACAAAGGGGGGGGAGACCCAGTACTTC
>TRBJ2-2|TRBV2|many|NA|14
CASSEVRGTGELFF
TGTGCCAGCAGTGAAGTGAGGGGAACCGGGGAGCTGTTTTTT
>TRBJ1-2|TRBV3-1|few|NA|12
CASSQWNYGYTF
TGTGCCAGCAGCCAATGGAACTATGGCTACACCTTC
>TRBJ1-4|TRBV28|many|NA|14
CASSLTGSNEKLFF
TGTGCCAGCAGTTTAACGGGTTCTAATGAAAAACTGTTTTTT
>TRBJ2-7|TRBV6-1|many|TRBD2|14
CASSEGLASYEQYF
TGTGCCAGCAGTGAAGGACTAGCGTCCTACGAGCAGTACTTC